Listed below are T cell receptor beta chains from one sample, sequenced in a study of T cells in Graves' hyperthyroidism and ophthalmopathy. TCRdb re-called the multiplex PCR reads through MiXCR, storing one row per CDR3 protein. The sample yields 450,000 to 550,000 distinct CDR3 sequences, approximately 24% seen once. Material: blood. The receptor source for this set is a woman between 25 and 40 years old with Graves' ophthalmopathy. Each CDR3 is given with its conserved first and last residue. The D gene is left open where the match is weak. Where a row states a size, it is once, few, many or the class of an expanded clone; other rows omit it.

d_gene	abundance	v_gene	j_gene	CDR3nt	CDR3aa
.	few	TRBV10-3	TRBJ2-7	TGTGCCATCAGTGAGTCTTACCCCAGTAGCTCCTACGAGCAGTACTTC	CAISESYPSSSYEQYF
.	many	TRBV5-6	TRBJ1-1	TGTGCCAGCAGCTTGGGTACACGAAACACTGAAGCTTTCTTT	CASSLGTRNTEAFF
.	many	TRBV6-5	TRBJ1-1	TGTGCCAGCAGTTACTCGAGCTGGAGCACTGAAGCTTTCTTT	CASSYSSWSTEAFF
.	many	TRBV6-5	TRBJ2-2	TGTGCCAGCAGTTACACGGGCGGGGAGCTGTTTTTT	CASSYTGGELFF
TRBD1	once	TRBV12-3/TRBV12-4	TRBJ1-3	TGTGCCAGCAGTTTAGGCGGGACAGGGGTCTCTGGAAACACCATATATTTT	CASSLGGTGVSGNTIYF
.	.	TRBV6-4	TRBJ1-1	TGTGCCAGCAGTGAAGCAGTTGAGAGGCTTGAAGCTTTCTTT	CASSEAVERLEAFF
TRBD1	few	TRBV18	TRBJ1-6	TGTGCCAGCTCACGGGGACAGGGGGAATCACCCCTCCACTTT	CASSRGQGESPLHF
.	many	TRBV28	TRBJ1-6	TGTGCCAGCAGTTTATGTTCGGGGAGTAGGTATAATTCACCCCTCCACTTT	CASSLCSGSRYNSPLHF
TRBD1	.	TRBV10-3	TRBJ2-5	TGTGCCATCAGTGAGCCCCCGGACAGGGGGCGCGGAGAGACCCAGTACTTC	CAISEPPDRGRGETQYF
.	many	TRBV19	TRBJ1-1	TGTGCCAGTAAGTCGTCGCGGGAGAGGACTGAAGCTTTCTTT	CASKSSRERTEAFF
.	many	TRBV10-3	TRBJ1-2	TGTGCCATCAGTGAGAGCAGTTTATATGGCTACACCTTC	CAISESSLYGYTF
TRBD2	once	TRBV19	TRBJ2-7	TGTGCCAGTAGCCCATCGACTAGCGGGGGAAACTACGAGCAGTACTTC	CASSPSTSGGNYEQYF
TRBD1	many	TRBV5-6	TRBJ2-2	TGTGCCAGCAGCTTGGTCGCAGGGGGTTTCTCGAACACCGGGGAGCTGTTTTTT	CASSLVAGGFSNTGELFF
.	many	TRBV15	TRBJ2-5	TGTGCCACCAGGGACCGGGCCCGGTTGGGGGAGACCCAGTACTTC	CATRDRARLGETQYF
.	.	TRBV5-1	TRBJ2-5	TGCGCCAGCAGCTTAAAGACAGCCCAGACCCAGTACTTC	CASSLKTAQTQYF
TRBD1	once	TRBV20-1	TRBJ2-7	TGCAGTGCACTCAGACAGGGAATTGCCTACGAGCAGTACTTC	CSALRQGIAYEQYF
.	many	TRBV6-5	TRBJ1-1	TGTGCCAGCAGTTATGGGTGGGAGACTGAAGCTTTCTTT	CASSYGWETEAFF
.	many	TRBV6-2/TRBV6-3	TRBJ2-2	TGTGCCAGCACAGGGCTGAACCCGAACACCGGGGAGCTGTTTTTT	CASTGLNPNTGELFF
TRBD1	many	TRBV29-1	TRBJ1-2	TGCAGCGTTGAAGATGACAGGGCAAACTATGGCTACACCTTC	CSVEDDRANYGYTF
TRBD1	.	TRBV28	TRBJ1-1	TGTGCCAGCAGTTCCCCGGGGACAGGATACACCTTTGAAGCTTTCTTT	CASSSPGTGYTFEAFF
.	many	TRBV11-2	TRBJ2-5	TGTGCCAGCAGCTTAGCTCAGGGGTACCAAGAGACCCAGTACTTC	CASSLAQGYQETQYF
TRBD2	.	TRBV11-2	TRBJ2-2	TGTGCCAGCAGCCATGAGCCGGGACTAGCGGGGGGTGGGGAGCTGTTTTTT	CASSHEPGLAGGGELFF
.	many	TRBV7-2	TRBJ1-2	TGTGCCAGCAGCTACCGGGACATGAGTTACTATGGCTACACCTTC	CASSYRDMSYYGYTF
.	many	TRBV27	TRBJ2-7	TGTGCCAGCAGTTTACGATACAGAAGCTCCTACGAGCAGTACTTC	CASSLRYRSSYEQYF
.	many	TRBV27	TRBJ2-2	TGTGCCAGCCGCCCCAGGAACACCGGGGAGCTGTTTTTT	CASRPRNTGELFF
.	many	TRBV11-2	TRBJ2-5	TGTGCCAGCAGCTTGGCTTGGTTAGCAGAAGAGACCCAGTACTTC	CASSLAWLAEETQYF
TRBD1	few	TRBV3-1	TRBJ1-2	TGTGCCAGCAGCCAGAGGGACAGGGAGTCCAATGGCTACACCTTC	CASSQRDRESNGYTF
.	many	TRBV19	TRBJ2-7	TGTGCCAGCCTTCAGGGGATTGGCTACGAGCAGTACTTC	CASLQGIGYEQYF
TRBD1	.	TRBV20-1	TRBJ1-1	TGCAGTGCTCGCGGGACAGGGGGCTCGGGGGCTGAAGCTTTCTTT	CSARGTGGSGAEAFF
.	.	TRBV11-2	TRBJ1-1	TGTGCCAGCAGCCCCGTTCGAAGTGCTGAAGCTTTCTTT	CASSPVRSAEAFF
.	few	TRBV18	TRBJ1-2	TGTGCCAGCTCACCACCGGGACGGGGACTGTTTGGCTACACCTTC	CASSPPGRGLFGYTF
.	.	TRBV20-1	TRBJ1-1	TGCAGTGCCAGTGAAGCTTTCTTT	CSASEAFF
.	.	TRBV12-3/TRBV12-4	TRBJ2-7	TGTGCCAGCAGTTTACGGAGAGGGGACGCCTACGAGCAGTACTTC	CASSLRRGDAYEQYF
.	many	TRBV7-2	TRBJ2-5	TGTGCCAGCAGCCAAATTCGAGGCTTCGACAGAGAGACCCAGTACTTC	CASSQIRGFDRETQYF
.	many	TRBV11-1	TRBJ1-5	TGTGCCAGCAGCTTAGCTGCCCATAATAGCAATCAGCCCCAGCATTTT	CASSLAAHNSNQPQHF
.	many	TRBV5-1	TRBJ2-7	TGCGCCAGCAGCTTGGACCCGGGGGCCCCCTACGAGCAGTACTTC	CASSLDPGAPYEQYF
.	many	TRBV2	TRBJ1-3	TGTGCCAGCAGCTCCGAGGGTGGTGGCGATTTT	CASSSEGGGDF
.	.	TRBV27	TRBJ2-5	TGTGCCAGCAGTTTATCCGGGACCTACCAAGAGACCCAGTACTTC	CASSLSGTYQETQYF
TRBD2	.	TRBV5-1	TRBJ2-7	TGCGCCAGCAGCTTGCGGGGGGCTAGCGGGGGTCTATCCTACGAGCAGTACTTC	CASSLRGASGGLSYEQYF
.	many	TRBV15	TRBJ2-7	TGTGCCACCAGCAGCAGAAGAAGGGTAGAGAGAGCGTACGAGCAGTACTTC	CATSSRRRVERAYEQYF
TRBD1	many	TRBV6-2/TRBV6-3	TRBJ2-7	TGTGCCAGCACCCCTTTCCGGGACAGGGCTTCCTACGAGCAGTACTTC	CASTPFRDRASYEQYF
.	.	TRBV5-1	TRBJ2-5	TGCGCCAGCAGCTTGGCCGGTTGGTTGACCCAGTACTTC	CASSLAGWLTQYF
.	.	TRBV19	TRBJ1-1	TGTGCCTACCCCGTGGGGGGACGGCAGAACACTGAAGCTTTCTTT	CAYPVGGRQNTEAFF